This entry lists 18 T cell receptor beta chains sequenced from one sample in a study of blood T cell repertoires in COVID-19. Here immunoSEQ multiplex PCR was the method, and the copy in TCRdb shows in-frame clones only, minus some. The table lists approximately 360,000 clones, around 87% of them singletons, with roughly 2% in the top ten. Sequenced sample: PBMCs or T cells enriched from blood (not recorded which). The receptors stem from a man aged 35-49 years in a cohort exposed to, infected with or recovered from COVID-19 (not recorded which).

The chain has TRBV5-8 and TRBJ2-7; weak D call: TRBD1 (5 bases). Germline CDR1 is SGHTS and CDR2 is YDEGEE. The CDR3 runs to 12 residues. The V end lost 1 base, the J end lost 6 bases, and 8 bases lay between the germline ends. CDR3 sequence reads: CASSLSRAEQYF. Written as DNA, the CDR3 is TGTGCCAGCAGCTTGAGCAGGGCCGAGCAGTACTTC.

This clone has just one count. J is TRBJ2-1 and V is TRBV7-2; 8 bases align to TRBD2. The CDR3 covers 15 residues. Germline trimming cut 3 bases from V and 4 bases from J; bases unmatched to any gene: 5. Germline values: CDR1 SGHTA, CDR2 FQGNSA. Here the CDR3 DNA reads TGTGCCAGCAGCTTCGGACTAGCAATGTACAATGAGCAGTTCTTC. Translation: CASSFGLAMYNEQFF.

The rearrangement links TRBV6-5 to TRBJ2-1, with TRBD2 identical over 13 bases. Trimming cost V 6 bases and J 8 bases; bases outside gene matches: 4. The CDR3 has 14 amino acids. Germline loops: CDR1 MNHEY, CDR2 SVGAGI. This chain's CDR3 is CASRGLAGVHEQFF. CDR3 sequence (DNA): TGTGCCAGCAGAGGACTAGCGGGAGTTCATGAGCAGTTCTTC.

The V call is TRBV25-1, the J call TRBJ1-3; 7 nucleotides match TRBD1. This CDR3 spans 14 amino acids. V shed 4 bases and J 2 bases; nucleotides not matched to a gene: 2. CDR1 and CDR2 (germline): MGHDK, SYGVNS. The CDR3: CASSVTGAGNTIYF. The CDR3 bases are TGTGCCAGCAGTGTAACAGGGGCTGGAAACACCATATATTTT.

This chain links TRBV11-2 with TRBJ1-4; D gene uncertain. Trimming took 0 bases from V and 2 from J, leaving 13 bases between them. CDR3 length: 17 amino acids. Germline-derived CDR1 and CDR2 are SGHAT and FQNNGV. DNA of the CDR3: TGTGCCAGCAGCTTAGACAGGTTTCTGAGTACTAATGAAAAACTGTTTTTT. This codes for CASSLDRFLSTNEKLFF.

The V call is TRBV7-9, the J call TRBJ2-7, with 8 bases fitting TRBD1. Germline assignment: CDR1 SEHNR and CDR2 FQNEAQ (reference sequence). Trimming at V came to 2 bases and at J to 2 bases, leaving 2 bases not matched to a gene. The CDR3 runs to 14 residues. The chain's CDR3 is CASSLRTGTYEQYF. The CDR3 DNA follows: TGTGCCAGCAGCTTAAGGACAGGGACCTACGAGCAGTACTTC. Based on the CDR3 plus reference TRBV7-9 and TRBJ2-7, the full variable domain is DTGVSQNPRHKITKRGQNVTFRCDPISEHNRLYWYRQTLGQGPEFLTYFQNEAQLEKSRLLSDRFSAERPKGSFSTLEIQRTEQGDSAMYLCASSLRTGTYEQYFGPGTRLTVT.

V usage is TRBV3-1 (or the pseudogene TRBV3-2) and J usage is TRBJ2-1; TRBD2 matches at 14 bases. The CDR3 runs 17 residues. V lost 0 bases to trimming and J lost 7 bases; unmatched junction nucleotides: 5. The germline CDR1 and CDR2 sequences are LGHDT and YNNKEL (reference sequence). CDR3 residues: CASSQDLGLAGENEQFF. Written as DNA, the CDR3 is TGTGCCAGCAGCCAAGACCTGGGACTAGCGGGAGAAAATGAGCAGTTCTTC.

V gene TRBV12-2 combines with J gene TRBJ2-7; TRBD2, the table's D call, was not compared with the DNA. TRBV12-2 is assigned pseudogene status. CDR3 length: 16 residues. CDR3 loop: CASRLELAGGSREQYF. Written as DNA, the CDR3 is TGTGCAAGTCGCTTAGAACTAGCGGGAGGATCCCGGGAGCAGTACTTC.

The V gene is TRBV30, the J gene TRBJ2-1; no clear D. V was clipped by 2 bases and J by 9 bases, with 14 bases between them. CDR3 length: 13 amino acids. Germline lookup yields CDR1 GTSNPN and CDR2 SVGIG (reference sequence). DNA of the CDR3: TGTGCCTGGAGTTCCCTGGCTAGTACTGAGCAGTTCTTC. Its translation is CAWSSLASTEQFF.

The chain carries TRBV10-2 and TRBJ2-3, with TRBD1 matching over 7 bases. V trimming: 7 bases; J trimming: 1 base; junction bases outside the gene matches: 14. Looked up from germline, CDR1 is WSHSY and CDR2 is SAAADI. This CDR3 is 17 amino acids long. The CDR3 loop reads CASTGQQAFSGTDTQYF. CDR3 coding DNA: TGCGCCAGCACGGGACAGCAAGCCTTCTCTGGCACAGATACGCAGTATTTT.

Note on this clone: Other DNA sequences of this sample code for an identical CDR3. The chain couples TRBV9 to TRBJ2-6; D is uncertain. Germline lookup yields CDR1 SGDLS and CDR2 YYNGEE. CDR3 length: 15 amino acids. Trimming cost V 1 base and J 0 bases, with 5 bases left between them. CDR3 DNA sequence: TGTGCCAGCAGCGTAAGGAGCTCTGGGGCCAACGTCCTGACTTTC. It is translated as CASSVRSSGANVLTF. Full variable domain (outside the CDR3, taken from reference TRBV9 and TRBJ2-6): DSGVTQTPKHLITATGQRVTLRCSPRSGDLSVYWYQQSLDQGLQFLIQYYNGEERAKGNILERFSAQQFPDLHSELNLSSLELGDSALYFCASSVRSSGANVLTFGAGSRLTVL.

The chain recombines TRBV6-1 with TRBJ2-1, with 8 bases aligning to TRBD2. Trimming cost V 2 bases and J 6 bases; bases outside gene matches: 6. Germline V CDR1 and CDR2: MNHNS, SASEGT. The CDR3 has 15 residues. The CDR3 protein is CASSEQGLVSNEQFF. As DNA, the CDR3 is TGTGCCAGCAGTGAACAGGGACTAGTTTCCAATGAGCAGTTCTTC.

This clone was counted once. The rearrangement links TRBV11-2 to TRBJ1-6; no reliable D call. Germline lookup yields CDR1 SGHAT and CDR2 FQNNGV. This CDR3 has 15 amino acids. Trimming stripped 6 bases from V and 3 bases from J, with 12 bases between. The CDR3 loop reads CASRPLTVYNSPLHF. The CDR3 DNA is TGTGCCAGCAGACCCTTAACAGTCTATAATTCACCCCTCCACTTT.

The genes are TRBV19 and TRBJ2-7; D gene uncertain. Deletions cut 2 bases from V and 0 bases from J, with 5 bases between. Germline-derived CDR1 and CDR2 are LNHDA and SQIVND (reference sequence). The length of the CDR3 is 13 residues. For the CDR3, the DNA is TGTGCCAGTAGTATATCTCCCTCCTACGAGCAGTACTTC. Protein: CASSISPSYEQYF.

This clone was seen only a few times. The chain carries TRBV28 and TRBJ1-2; 7 nucleotides match TRBD1. The CDR3 has 15 residues. CDR1 MDHEN and CDR2 SYDVKM come from the germline V gene. The ends lost 6 bases at V and 2 bases at J; junction bases unmatched: 9. CDR3 sequence (DNA): TGTGCCAGCAGGGCTACAGGGGCGCTAAACTATGGCTACACCTTC. It codes for CASRATGALNYGYTF.

The chain combines TRBV10-1 with TRBJ2-7; TRBD2 matches at 8 bases. Germline V gives CDR1 WNHNN, CDR2 SYGVQD (reference sequence). Losses at the gene ends were 3 bases for V and 3 bases for J; bases not matched to a gene: 4. This CDR3 region has 14 residues. The CDR3 sequence is CASSEAGVIYEQYF. The CDR3 bases are TGCGCCAGCAGTGAAGCGGGAGTTATCTACGAGCAGTACTTC.

The chain links TRBV18 to TRBJ1-5; tentatively, D is TRBD1 (6 bases). The V gene's germline CDR1 is KGHSH and CDR2 LQKENI. This CDR3 is built from 14 residues. The ends were cut back, 3 bases at V and 7 bases at J, with 13 bases in the middle. The CDR3 loop reads CASSPRQVVQPQHF. Written as DNA, the CDR3 is TGTGCCAGCTCACCGAGACAGGTGGTACAGCCCCAGCATTTT.

The chain uses TRBV11-1 and TRBJ1-2; 7 nucleotides match TRBD1. Germline V gene data show CDR1 as SGHAT and CDR2 as FQDESV (reference sequence). The CDR3 consists of 14 residues. Trimming at V came to 5 bases and at J to 8 bases, leaving 11 bases not matched to a gene. The DNA of the CDR3 is TGTGCCAGCAGCGCGACCGACAGGGCGAGAGGCTACACCTTC. It codes for CASSATDRARGYTF. The full variable domain, completed using reference TRBV11-1 and TRBJ1-2, is EAEVAQSPRYKITEKSQAVAFWCDPISGHATLYWYRQILGQGPELLVQFQDESVVDDSQLPKDRFSAERLKGVDSTLKIQPAELGDSAMYLCASSATDRARGYTFGSGTRLTVV.